These 18 T cell receptor beta chains originate from one sample sequenced in a study of shared clonotypes between healthy human individuals. Only in-frame clones appear in the TCRdb table, and some are missing; sequencing was by immunoSEQ multiplex PCR. This table holds some 2 million clones, approximately 94% found once. Positively selected for CCR7, the CD45RO-negative cells used as naive CD8 cells excluded terminally differentiated effector memory CD45RA+ cells. Sequences were obtained from naive CD8+ T cells sorted from blood. These receptor sequences come from a man younger than 30 in good health.

The gene calls are TRBV6-5 and TRBJ2-7; D is ambiguous. CDR1 and CDR2 from the germline V gene are MNHEY and SVGAGI. Trimming cost V 0 bases and J 3 bases, with 12 bases left between them. The CDR3 is made up of 15 amino acids. The CDR3 DNA sequence: TGTGCCAGCAGTTACTCGCCAGGAGCCAACTACGAGCAGTACTTC. Encoded protein: CASSYSPGANYEQYF.

The chain couples TRBV7-3 to TRBJ2-7; 9 bases align to TRBD2. Germline-derived CDR1 and CDR2 are SGHTA and FQGTGA. The CDR3 has 15 amino acids. With 6 bases clipped from V and 2 bases from J, the junction kept 8 bases outside the gene matches. The CDR3 loop is CASSSAGGPTYEQYF. The CDR3 bases are TGTGCCAGCAGTTCAGCGGGGGGCCCTACCTACGAGCAGTACTTC.

This rearrangement joins TRBV7-9 to TRBJ2-1; 8 bases agree with TRBD1. V trimming: 5 bases; J trimming: 3 bases; junction bases outside the gene matches: 9. Germline V gene lookup returns CDR1 SEHNR and CDR2 FQNEAQ (reference sequence). CDR3 length equals 16 residues. The CDR3: CASSTLPGQDYNEQFF. Written as DNA, the CDR3 is TGTGCCAGCAGCACGCTCCCGGGACAGGACTACAATGAGCAGTTCTTC.

On this clone itself: This sample includes further DNA sequences coding for the same CDR3. This sequence joins TRBV6-5 and TRBJ2-3, with a weak D call TRBD2 (5 bases). The CDR3 spans 16 residues. From germline, CDR1 is MNHEY and CDR2 SVGAGI. V lost 0 bases to trimming and J lost 5 bases, with 15 bases between them. The CDR3 DNA is TGTGCCAGCAGTTACTCGAGTAGGTTCGGGGAAGATACGCAGTATTTT. Translated, it gives CASSYSSRFGEDTQYF.

J is TRBJ2-3 and V is TRBV7-2; D call uncertain. Germline CDR1 SGHTA, CDR2 FQGNSA. The CDR3 length is 14 residues. V was shortened by 5 bases and J by 6 bases, with 15 bases between the two germline ends. The CDR3 sequence is CASSLGIPGDTQYF. The CDR3 DNA is TGTGCCAGCAGCCTAGGGATCCCCGGGGATACGCAGTATTTT.

This chain connects TRBV9 to TRBJ2-5; D may be TRBD2 (6 bases). The CDR3 runs 12 residues. Germline CDR1 SGDLS, CDR2 YYNGEE. V was clipped by 3 bases and J by 9 bases, with 12 bases between them. CDR3 region: CASSAGGGAQYF. The CDR3 bases are TGTGCCAGCAGCGCCGGAGGAGGGGCCCAGTACTTC.

V is TRBV9 and J is TRBJ2-1, with TRBD2 matching 8 bases. This CDR3 is built from 16 residues. V was clipped by 4 bases and J by 3 bases; unmatched bases: 9. The germline V gene has CDR1 SGDLS and CDR2 YYNGEE. CDR3 sequence reads: CASSTIAGTIYNEQFF. DNA for the CDR3: TGTGCCAGCAGCACTATAGCGGGAACGATCTACAATGAGCAGTTCTTC.

Remarks on this clone: The sample carries other DNA sequences with the same CDR3. The chain uses TRBV27 and TRBJ2-1; TRBD2 agrees at 9 bases. Germline assignment: CDR1 MNHEY and CDR2 SMNVEV (reference sequence). The J segment lost 2 bases and the V segment lost 8 bases, leaving 4 bases of the junction unmatched. The CDR3 covers 14 residues. The CDR3 is CASSAGGTYNEQFF. In nucleotides, the CDR3 is TGTGCCAGCTCAGCGGGAGGTACCTACAATGAGCAGTTCTTC.

The rearrangement uses TRBV19 and TRBJ1-1; D is possibly TRBD1 (5 bases). CDR1 is LNHDA, CDR2 SQIVND, per germline (reference sequence). V was cut by 7 bases and J by 0 bases, with 15 bases left in between. The CDR3 runs to 15 residues. The CDR3 nucleotides read TGTGCCAGTAATACGAGGGGCGCGTTGAACACTGAAGCTTTCTTT. Amino acid sequence: CASNTRGALNTEAFF.

The rearrangement uses TRBV28 and TRBJ1-6; TRBD1 might be the D (5 bases). This CDR3 is 15 amino acids long. Trimming took 3 bases from V and 4 from J, leaving 10 bases between them. CDR1 is MDHEN, CDR2 SYDVKM, per germline. The CDR3 here is CASSFAGTYNSPLHF. Here the CDR3 DNA reads TGTGCCAGCAGTTTCGCAGGGACGTATAATTCACCCCTCCACTTT. Full variable domain (missing parts from reference TRBV28 and TRBJ1-6): DVKVTQSSRYLVKRTGEKVFLECVQDMDHENMFWYRQDPGLGLRLIYFSYDVKMKEKGDIPEGYSVSREKKERFSLILESASTNQTSMYLCASSFAGTYNSPLHFGNGTRLTVT.

This chain links TRBV2 with TRBJ2-5; the match to TRBD1 covers 12 bases. Per the germline V gene, CDR1 is SNHLY and CDR2 is FYNNEI. The CDR3 runs 14 residues. The V segment lost 7 bases and the J segment 5 bases; nucleotides outside the gene matches: 5. CDR3 DNA: TGTGCCAGCATGTGGGACAGGGGGCTTGAGACCCAGTACTTC. This gives the protein CASMWDRGLETQYF.

The chain carries TRBV7-9 and TRBJ2-7, with TRBD1 matching 12 bases. In germline, CDR1 is SEHNR, CDR2 FQNEAQ (reference sequence). V shed 1 base and J 5 bases; nucleotides not matched to a gene: 3. This CDR3 contains 15 residues. In nucleotides, the CDR3 is TGTGCCAGCAGCTTAGACGGGACAGGGGGCCACGAGCAGTACTTC. It yields the protein CASSLDGTGGHEQYF.

V usage is TRBV4-3 and J usage is TRBJ2-1; either TRBD1 or TRBD2 may supply D (5 bases each). Trimming took off 0 bases at V and 7 bases at J, with 16 bases between the two ends. The CDR3 has 16 amino acids. Germline loops: CDR1 LGHNA, CDR2 YSLEER. CDR3 in DNA: TGCGCCAGCAGCCAAGATACCCTCGGGGCAGGGAATGAGCAGTTCTTC. It is translated as CASSQDTLGAGNEQFF.

The rearrangement links TRBV7-9 to TRBJ2-2, with D uncertain. This CDR3 has 14 residues. Looked up from germline, CDR1 is SEHNR and CDR2 is FQNEAQ (reference sequence). V was trimmed by 1 base and J by 2 bases, leaving 5 bases between them. CDR3 nucleotides: TGTGCCAGCAGCTTAGACAGAAACACCGGGGAGCTGTTTTTT. Translation: CASSLDRNTGELFF.

This chain connects TRBV9 to TRBJ2-1, with a possible D match to TRBD2 (6 bases). The CDR3 length is 16 residues. V lost 0 bases to trimming and J lost 5 bases, with 15 bases between them. Germline CDR1 reads SGDLS; CDR2 reads YYNGEE. CDR3 nucleotide sequence: TGTGCCAGCAGCGTAGCCGGGGGAGGAGGGCACAATGAGCAGTTCTTC. It encodes CASSVAGGGGHNEQFF.

This clone occurred once. In the same sample, other DNA sequences code for this CDR3. The chain carries TRBV4-1 and TRBJ1-5; D is unclear. This CDR3 comprises 15 residues. V was clipped by 3 bases and J by 0 bases, with 9 bases between them. Germline V gene data show CDR1 as MGHRA and CDR2 as YSYEKL. The CDR3 DNA follows: TGCGCCAGCAGCCACCGTGGCGGTAGCAATCAGCCCCAGCATTTT. Translation: CASSHRGGSNQPQHF.

CDR3 amino acids: CASSDPRTGVYEQYF. DNA of the CDR3: TGTGCCAGCAGTGACCCGCGGACAGGGGTATACGAGCAGTACTTC. The V and J genes are TRBV6-1 and TRBJ2-7; 9 nucleotides agree with TRBD1. This CDR3 comprises 15 residues. V lost 3 bases to trimming and J lost 4 bases; unmatched junction nucleotides: 7. Germline CDR1 MNHNS, CDR2 SASEGT.

The J gene is TRBJ2-2, the V gene TRBV4-1; no definite D call. The CDR3 has 14 amino acids. V was clipped by 2 bases and J by 2 bases, with 6 bases between them. Germline V gene data show CDR1 as MGHRA and CDR2 as YSYEKL. CDR3 sequence reads: CASSQRRNTGELFF. The CDR3 DNA follows: TGCGCCAGCAGCCAAAGGCGAAACACCGGGGAGCTGTTTTTT.